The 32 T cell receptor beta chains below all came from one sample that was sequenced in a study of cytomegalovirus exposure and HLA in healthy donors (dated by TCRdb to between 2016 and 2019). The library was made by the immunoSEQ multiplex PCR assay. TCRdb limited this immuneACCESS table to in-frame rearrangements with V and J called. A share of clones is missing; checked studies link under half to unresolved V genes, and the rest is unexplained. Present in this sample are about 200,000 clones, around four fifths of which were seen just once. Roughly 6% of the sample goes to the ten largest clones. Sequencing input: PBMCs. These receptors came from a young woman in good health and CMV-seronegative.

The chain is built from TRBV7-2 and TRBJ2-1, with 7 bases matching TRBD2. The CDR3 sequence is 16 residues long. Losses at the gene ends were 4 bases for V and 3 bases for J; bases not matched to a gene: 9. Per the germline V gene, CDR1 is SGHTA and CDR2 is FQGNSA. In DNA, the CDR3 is TGTGCCAGCAGCTCCGCCGCGGGGGTAAACTACAATGAGCAGTTCTTC. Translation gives CASSSAAGVNYNEQFF. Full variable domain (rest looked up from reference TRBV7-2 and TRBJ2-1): GAGVSQSPSNKVTEKGKDVELRCDPISGHTALYWYRQSLGQGLEFLIYFQGNSAPDKSGLPSDRFSAERTGGSVSTLTIQRTQQEDSAVYLCASSSAAGVNYNEQFFGPGTRLTVL.

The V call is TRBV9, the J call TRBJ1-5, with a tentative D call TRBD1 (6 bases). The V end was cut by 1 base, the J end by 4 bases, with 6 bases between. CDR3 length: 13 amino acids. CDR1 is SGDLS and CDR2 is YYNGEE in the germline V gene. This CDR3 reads CASSVRGNQPQHF. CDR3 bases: TGTGCCAGCAGCGTAAGGGGGAATCAGCCCCAGCATTTT.

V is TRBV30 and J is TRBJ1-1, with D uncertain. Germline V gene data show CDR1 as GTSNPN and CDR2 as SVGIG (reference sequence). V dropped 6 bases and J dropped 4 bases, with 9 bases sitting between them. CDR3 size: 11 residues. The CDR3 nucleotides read TGTGCCTGCCTCCGCGGCACTGAAGCTTTCTTT. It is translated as CACLRGTEAFF.

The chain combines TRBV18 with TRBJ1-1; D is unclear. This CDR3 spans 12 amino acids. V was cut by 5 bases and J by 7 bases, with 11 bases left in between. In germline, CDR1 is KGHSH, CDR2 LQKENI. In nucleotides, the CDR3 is TGTGCCAGCTCAATCACGGCAGATGAAGCTTTCTTT. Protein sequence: CASSITADEAFF.

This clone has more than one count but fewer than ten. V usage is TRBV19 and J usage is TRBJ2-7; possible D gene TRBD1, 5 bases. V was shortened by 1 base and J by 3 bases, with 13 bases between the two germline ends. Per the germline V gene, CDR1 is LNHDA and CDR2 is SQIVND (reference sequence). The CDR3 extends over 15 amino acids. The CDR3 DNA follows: TGTGCCAGTAGTATAGGGGCCTGGGGCCACTACGAGCAGTACTTC. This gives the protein CASSIGAWGHYEQYF.

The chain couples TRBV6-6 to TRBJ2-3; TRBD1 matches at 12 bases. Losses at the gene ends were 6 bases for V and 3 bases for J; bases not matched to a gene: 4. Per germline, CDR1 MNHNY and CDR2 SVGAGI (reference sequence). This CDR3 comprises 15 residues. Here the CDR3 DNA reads TGTGCCAGCAGGAGGGACAGGGGGCTAACAGATACGCAGTATTTT. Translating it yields CASRRDRGLTDTQYF.

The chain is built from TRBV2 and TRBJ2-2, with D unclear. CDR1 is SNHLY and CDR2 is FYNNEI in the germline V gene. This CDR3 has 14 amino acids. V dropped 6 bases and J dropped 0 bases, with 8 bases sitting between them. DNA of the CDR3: TGTGCCAGCAGATCACAGCCGAACACCGGGGAGCTGTTTTTT. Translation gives CASRSQPNTGELFF.

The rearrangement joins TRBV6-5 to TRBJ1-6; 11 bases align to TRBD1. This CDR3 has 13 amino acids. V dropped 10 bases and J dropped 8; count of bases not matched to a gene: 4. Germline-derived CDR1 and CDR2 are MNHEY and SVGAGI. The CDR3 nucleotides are TGTGCCATCGGACAGGGGGCCGATTCACCCCTCCACTTT. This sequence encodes CAIGQGADSPLHF.

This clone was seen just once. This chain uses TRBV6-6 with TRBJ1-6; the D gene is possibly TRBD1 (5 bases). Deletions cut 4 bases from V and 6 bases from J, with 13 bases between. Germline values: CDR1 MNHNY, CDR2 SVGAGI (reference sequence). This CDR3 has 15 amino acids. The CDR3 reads CASSSLGGGNSPLHF. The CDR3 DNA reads TGTGCCAGCAGTTCCTTGGGGGGGGGTAATTCACCCCTCCACTTT.

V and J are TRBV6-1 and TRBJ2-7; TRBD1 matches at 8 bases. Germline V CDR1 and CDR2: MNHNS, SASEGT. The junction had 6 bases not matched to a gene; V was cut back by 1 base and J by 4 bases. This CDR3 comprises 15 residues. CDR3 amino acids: CASSEDQGARYEQYF. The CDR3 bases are TGTGCCAGCAGTGAAGATCAGGGGGCGAGGTACGAGCAGTACTTC.

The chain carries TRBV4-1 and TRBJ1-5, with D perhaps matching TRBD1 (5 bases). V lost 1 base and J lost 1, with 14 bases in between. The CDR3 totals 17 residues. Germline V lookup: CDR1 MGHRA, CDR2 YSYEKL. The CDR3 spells CASSQGAGTRSNQPQHF. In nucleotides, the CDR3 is TGCGCCAGCAGCCAAGGGGCAGGGACCCGGAGCAATCAGCCCCAGCATTTT.

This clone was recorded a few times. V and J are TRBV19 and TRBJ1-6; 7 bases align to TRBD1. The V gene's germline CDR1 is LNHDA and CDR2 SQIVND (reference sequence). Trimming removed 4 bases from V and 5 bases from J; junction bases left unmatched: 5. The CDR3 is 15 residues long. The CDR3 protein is CASSTSRGNNSPLHF. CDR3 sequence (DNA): TGTGCCAGTAGTACTTCCAGGGGGAATAATTCACCCCTCCACTTT.

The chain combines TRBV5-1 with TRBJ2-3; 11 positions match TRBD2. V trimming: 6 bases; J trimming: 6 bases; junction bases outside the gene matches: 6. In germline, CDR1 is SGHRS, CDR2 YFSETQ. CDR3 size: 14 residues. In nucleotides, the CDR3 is TGCGCCAGCACCGATAGCGGGGGGGCGGATACGCAGTATTTT. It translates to CASTDSGGADTQYF.

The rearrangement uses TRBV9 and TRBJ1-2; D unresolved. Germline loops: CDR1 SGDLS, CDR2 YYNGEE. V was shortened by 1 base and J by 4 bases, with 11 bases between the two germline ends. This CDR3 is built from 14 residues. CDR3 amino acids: CASSVRVSGYGYTF. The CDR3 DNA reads TGTGCCAGCAGCGTACGAGTGTCTGGCTATGGCTACACCTTC.

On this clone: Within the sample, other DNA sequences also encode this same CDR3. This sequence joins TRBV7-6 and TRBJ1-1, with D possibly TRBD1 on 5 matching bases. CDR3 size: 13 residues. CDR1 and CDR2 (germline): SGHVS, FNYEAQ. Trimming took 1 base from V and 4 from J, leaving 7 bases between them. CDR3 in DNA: TGTGCCAGCAGCTTAGGGGGCCTCACTGAAGCTTTCTTT. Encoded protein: CASSLGGLTEAFF.

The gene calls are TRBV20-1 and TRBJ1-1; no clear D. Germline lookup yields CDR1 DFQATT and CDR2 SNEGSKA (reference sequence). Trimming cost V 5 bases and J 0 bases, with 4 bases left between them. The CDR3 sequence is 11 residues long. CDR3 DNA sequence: TGCAGTGCTCCAATGAACACTGAAGCTTTCTTT. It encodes CSAPMNTEAFF.

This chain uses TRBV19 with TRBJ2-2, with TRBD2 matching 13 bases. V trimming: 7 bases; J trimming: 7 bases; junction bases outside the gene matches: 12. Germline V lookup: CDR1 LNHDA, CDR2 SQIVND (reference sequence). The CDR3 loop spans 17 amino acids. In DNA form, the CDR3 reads TGTGCCAGTATACCTCCCGGGACTAGCGGGATGGGCGGGGAGCTGTTTTTT. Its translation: CASIPPGTSGMGGELFF. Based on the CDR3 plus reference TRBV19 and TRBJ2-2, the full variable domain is DGGITQSPKYLFRKEGQNVTLSCEQNLNHDAMYWYRQDPGQGLRLIYYSQIVNDFQKGDIAEGYSVSREKKESFPLTVTSAQKNPTAFYLCASIPPGTSGMGGELFFGEGSRLTVL.

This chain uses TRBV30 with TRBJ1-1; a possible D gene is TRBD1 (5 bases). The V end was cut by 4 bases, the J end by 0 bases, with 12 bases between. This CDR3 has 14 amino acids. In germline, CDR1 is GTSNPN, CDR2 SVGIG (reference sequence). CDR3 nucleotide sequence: TGTGCCTGGAAGACAGCCTCGGTGAACACTGAAGCTTTCTTT. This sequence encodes CAWKTASVNTEAFF.

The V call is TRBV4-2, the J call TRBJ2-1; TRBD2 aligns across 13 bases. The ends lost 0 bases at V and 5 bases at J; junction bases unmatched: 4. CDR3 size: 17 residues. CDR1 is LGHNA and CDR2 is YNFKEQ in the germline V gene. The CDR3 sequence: CASSQESGTSGDNEQFF. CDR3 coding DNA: TGTGCCAGCAGCCAAGAGTCCGGGACTAGCGGGGACAATGAGCAGTTCTTC.

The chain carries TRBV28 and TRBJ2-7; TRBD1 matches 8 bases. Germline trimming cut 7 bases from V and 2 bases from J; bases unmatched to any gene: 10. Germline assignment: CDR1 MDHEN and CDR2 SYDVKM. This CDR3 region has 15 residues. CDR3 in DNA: TGTGCCAGCAACGACGACAGGGGTAAAACCTACGAGCAGTACTTC. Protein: CASNDDRGKTYEQYF.

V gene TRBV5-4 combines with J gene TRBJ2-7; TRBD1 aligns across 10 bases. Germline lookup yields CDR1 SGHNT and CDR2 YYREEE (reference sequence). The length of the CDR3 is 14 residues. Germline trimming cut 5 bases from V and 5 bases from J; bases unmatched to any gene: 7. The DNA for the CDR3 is TGTGCCAGCAGGCCGTGGGGACAGGGGAACGAGCAGTACTTC. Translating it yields CASRPWGQGNEQYF.

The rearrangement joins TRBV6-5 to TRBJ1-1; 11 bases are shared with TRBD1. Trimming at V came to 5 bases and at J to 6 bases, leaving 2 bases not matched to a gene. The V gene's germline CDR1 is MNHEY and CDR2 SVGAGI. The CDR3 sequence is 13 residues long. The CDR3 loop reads CASSRTGGSEAFF. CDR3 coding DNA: TGTGCCAGCAGTCGGACAGGGGGCTCTGAAGCTTTCTTT.

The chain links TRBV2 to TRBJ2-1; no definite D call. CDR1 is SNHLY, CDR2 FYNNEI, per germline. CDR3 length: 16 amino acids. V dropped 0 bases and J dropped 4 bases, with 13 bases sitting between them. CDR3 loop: CASSEALLPLYNEQFF. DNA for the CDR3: TGTGCCAGCAGTGAAGCGCTTCTGCCTCTATACAATGAGCAGTTCTTC.

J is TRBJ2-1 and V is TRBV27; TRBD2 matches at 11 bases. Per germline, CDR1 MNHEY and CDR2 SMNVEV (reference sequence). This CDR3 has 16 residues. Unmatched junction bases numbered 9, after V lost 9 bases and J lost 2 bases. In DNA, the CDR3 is TGTGCCAGTGCTAAGAGGGGACTAGCGGCCTACAATGAGCAGTTCTTC. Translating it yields CASAKRGLAAYNEQFF.

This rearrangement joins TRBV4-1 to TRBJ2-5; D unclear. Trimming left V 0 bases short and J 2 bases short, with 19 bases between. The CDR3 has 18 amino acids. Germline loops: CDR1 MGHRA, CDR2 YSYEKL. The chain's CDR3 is CASSQDQAWTLTQETQYF. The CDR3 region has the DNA TGCGCCAGCAGCCAAGATCAGGCTTGGACCCTAACTCAAGAGACCCAGTACTTC.

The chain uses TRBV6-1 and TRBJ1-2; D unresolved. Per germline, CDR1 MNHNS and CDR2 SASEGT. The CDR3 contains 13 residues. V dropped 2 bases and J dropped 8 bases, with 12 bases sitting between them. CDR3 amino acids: CASSEIRSWGYTF. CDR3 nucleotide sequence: TGTGCCAGCAGTGAAATAAGGTCCTGGGGCTACACCTTC.

CDR3 amino acids: CASSEVTTGHFNYGYTF. CDR3 coding DNA: TGTGCCAGCAGTGAAGTGACGACGGGACATTTTAACTATGGCTACACCTTC. The chain has TRBV6-1 and TRBJ1-2, with a tentative D call TRBD1 (6 bases). V was pared by 1 base and J by 1 base, with 16 bases between. Germline V gene data show CDR1 as MNHNS and CDR2 as SASEGT. This CDR3 comprises 17 residues.

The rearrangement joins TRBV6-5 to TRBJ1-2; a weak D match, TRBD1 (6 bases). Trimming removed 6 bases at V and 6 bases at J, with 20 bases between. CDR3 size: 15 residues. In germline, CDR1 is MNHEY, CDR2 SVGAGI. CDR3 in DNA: TGTGCCAGCAGCCGAGTGGGGCAGGGGCAAAATGGCTACACCTTC. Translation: CASSRVGQGQNGYTF.

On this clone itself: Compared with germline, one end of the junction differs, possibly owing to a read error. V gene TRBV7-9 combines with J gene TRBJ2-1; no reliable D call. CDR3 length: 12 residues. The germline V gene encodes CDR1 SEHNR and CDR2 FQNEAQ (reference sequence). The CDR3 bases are TGTACCAGCAGCTTAGTGCGCAATGAGCAGTTCTTC. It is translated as CTSSLVRNEQFF. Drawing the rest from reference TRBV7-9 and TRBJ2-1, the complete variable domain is DTGVSQNPRHKITKRGQNVTFRCDPISEHNRLYWYRQTLGQGPEFLTYFQNEAQLEKSRLLSDRFSAERPKGSFSTLEIQRTEQGDSAMYLCTSSLVRNEQFFGPGTRLTVL.

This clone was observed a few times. This CDR3 reads CASSWGQNYGYTF. Here the CDR3 DNA reads TGTGCCAGCAGTTGGGGACAGAACTATGGCTACACCTTC. This rearrangement joins TRBV6-5 to TRBJ1-2; 7 nucleotides match TRBD1. The CDR3 is 13 residues long. Germline values: CDR1 MNHEY, CDR2 SVGAGI. V shed 4 bases and J 2 bases; nucleotides not matched to a gene: 1.

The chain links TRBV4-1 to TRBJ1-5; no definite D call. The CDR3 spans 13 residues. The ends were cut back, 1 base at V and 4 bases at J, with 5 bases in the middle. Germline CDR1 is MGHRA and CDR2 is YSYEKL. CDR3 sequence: CASSQVGNQPQHF. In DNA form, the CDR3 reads TGCGCCAGCAGCCAAGTCGGGAATCAGCCCCAGCATTTT.

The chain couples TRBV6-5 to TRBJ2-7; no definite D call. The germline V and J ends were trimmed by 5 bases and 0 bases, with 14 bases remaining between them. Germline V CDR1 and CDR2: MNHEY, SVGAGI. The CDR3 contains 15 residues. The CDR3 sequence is CASSAPGLSSYEQYF. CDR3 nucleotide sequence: TGTGCCAGCAGTGCGCCGGGCTTAAGCTCCTACGAGCAGTACTTC.